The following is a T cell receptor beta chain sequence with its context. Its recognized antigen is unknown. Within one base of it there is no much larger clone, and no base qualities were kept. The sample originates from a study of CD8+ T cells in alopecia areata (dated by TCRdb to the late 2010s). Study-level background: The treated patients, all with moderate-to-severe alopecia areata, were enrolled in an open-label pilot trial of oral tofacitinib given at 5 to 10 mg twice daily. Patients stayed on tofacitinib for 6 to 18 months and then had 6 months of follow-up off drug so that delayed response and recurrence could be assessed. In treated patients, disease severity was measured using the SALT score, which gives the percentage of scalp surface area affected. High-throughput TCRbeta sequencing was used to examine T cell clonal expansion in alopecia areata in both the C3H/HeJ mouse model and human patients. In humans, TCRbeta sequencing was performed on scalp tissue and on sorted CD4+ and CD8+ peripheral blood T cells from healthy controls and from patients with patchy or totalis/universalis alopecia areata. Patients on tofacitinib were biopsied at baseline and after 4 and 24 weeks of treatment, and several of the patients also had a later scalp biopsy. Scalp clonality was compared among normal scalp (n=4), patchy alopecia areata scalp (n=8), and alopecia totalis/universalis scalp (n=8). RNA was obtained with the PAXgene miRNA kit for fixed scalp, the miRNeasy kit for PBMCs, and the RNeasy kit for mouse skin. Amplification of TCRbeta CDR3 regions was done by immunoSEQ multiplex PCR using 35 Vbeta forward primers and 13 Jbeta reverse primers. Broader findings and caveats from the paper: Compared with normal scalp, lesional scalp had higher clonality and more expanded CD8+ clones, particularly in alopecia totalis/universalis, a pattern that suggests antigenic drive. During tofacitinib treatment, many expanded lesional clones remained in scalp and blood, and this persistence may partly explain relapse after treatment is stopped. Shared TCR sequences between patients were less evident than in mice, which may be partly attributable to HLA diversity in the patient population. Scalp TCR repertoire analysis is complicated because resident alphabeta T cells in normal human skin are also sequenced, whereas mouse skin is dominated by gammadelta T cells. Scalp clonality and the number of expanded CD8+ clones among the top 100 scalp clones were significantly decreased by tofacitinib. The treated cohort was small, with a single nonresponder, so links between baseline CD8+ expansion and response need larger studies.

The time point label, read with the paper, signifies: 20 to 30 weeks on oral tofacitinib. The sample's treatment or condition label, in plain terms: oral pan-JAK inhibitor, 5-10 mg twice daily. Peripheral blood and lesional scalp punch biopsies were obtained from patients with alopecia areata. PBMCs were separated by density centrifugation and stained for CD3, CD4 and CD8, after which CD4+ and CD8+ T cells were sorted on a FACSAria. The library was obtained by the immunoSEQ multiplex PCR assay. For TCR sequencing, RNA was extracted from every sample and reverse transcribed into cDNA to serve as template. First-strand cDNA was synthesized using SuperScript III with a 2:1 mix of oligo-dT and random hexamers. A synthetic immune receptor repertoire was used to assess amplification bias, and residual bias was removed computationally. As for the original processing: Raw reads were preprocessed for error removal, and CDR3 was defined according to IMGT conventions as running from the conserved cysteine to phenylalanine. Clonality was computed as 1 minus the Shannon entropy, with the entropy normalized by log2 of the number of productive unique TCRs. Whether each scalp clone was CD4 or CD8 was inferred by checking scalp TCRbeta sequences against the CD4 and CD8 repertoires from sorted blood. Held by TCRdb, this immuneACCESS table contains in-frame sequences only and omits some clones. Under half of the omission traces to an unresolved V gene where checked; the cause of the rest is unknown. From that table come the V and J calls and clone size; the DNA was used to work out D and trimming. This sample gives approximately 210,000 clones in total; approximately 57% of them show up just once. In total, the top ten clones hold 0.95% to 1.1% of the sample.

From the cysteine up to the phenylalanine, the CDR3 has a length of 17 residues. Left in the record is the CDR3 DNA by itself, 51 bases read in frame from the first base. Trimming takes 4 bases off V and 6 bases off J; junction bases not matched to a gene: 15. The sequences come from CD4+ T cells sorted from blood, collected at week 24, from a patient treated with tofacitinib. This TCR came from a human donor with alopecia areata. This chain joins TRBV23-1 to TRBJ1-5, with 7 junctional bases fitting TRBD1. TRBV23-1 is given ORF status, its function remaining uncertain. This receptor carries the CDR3 CASSPPSTGRRCQPQHF. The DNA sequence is TGCGCCAGCAGTCCTCCCTCGACAGGGCGTAGGTGTCAGCCCCAGCATTTT.